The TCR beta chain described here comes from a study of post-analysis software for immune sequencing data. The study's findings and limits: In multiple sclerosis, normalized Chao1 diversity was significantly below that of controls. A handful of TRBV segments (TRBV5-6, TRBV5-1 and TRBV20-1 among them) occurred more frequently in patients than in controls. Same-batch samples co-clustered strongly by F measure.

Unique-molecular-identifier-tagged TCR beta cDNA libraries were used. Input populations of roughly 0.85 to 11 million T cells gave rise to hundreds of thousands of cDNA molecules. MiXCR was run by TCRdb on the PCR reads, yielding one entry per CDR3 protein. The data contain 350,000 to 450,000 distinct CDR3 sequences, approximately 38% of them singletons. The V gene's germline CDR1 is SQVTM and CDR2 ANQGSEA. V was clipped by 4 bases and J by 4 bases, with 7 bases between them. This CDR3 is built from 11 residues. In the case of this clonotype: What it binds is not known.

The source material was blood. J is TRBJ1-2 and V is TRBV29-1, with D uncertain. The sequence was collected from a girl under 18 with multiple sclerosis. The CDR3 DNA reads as TGCAGCGTTGGGATAGGCTATGGCTACACCTTC. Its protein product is CSVGIGYGYTF.